These 22 T cell receptor beta chains originate from one sample sequenced in a study of shared clonotypes between healthy human individuals. It was CD45RO-negative cells, positively selected for CCR7, that made up naive CD8 cells, with terminally differentiated effector memory CD45RA+ cells excluded. Measured with immunoSEQ multiplex PCR; TCRdb has only the in-frame clones, and not every one. The sample has about 580,000 clones, more than 95% seen once. The sequencing sample was made of naive CD8+ T cells sorted from blood. The receptors stem from a man under 40 in good health.

This chain connects TRBV27 to TRBJ1-5; D remains ambiguous. Germline V gene lookup returns CDR1 MNHEY and CDR2 SMNVEV (reference sequence). This CDR3 spans 10 amino acids. Trimming stripped 8 bases from V and 6 bases from J, with 5 bases between. The CDR3 is CASGLQPQHF. Written as DNA, the CDR3 is TGTGCCAGCGGACTTCAGCCCCAGCATTTT.

The CDR3 nucleotides are TGTGCCAGCAGCCCGACACCGAACTATGGCTACACCTTC. It yields the protein CASSPTPNYGYTF. The chain links TRBV5-6 to TRBJ1-2; D is undetermined. Germline V gene sequence: CDR1 SGHDT, CDR2 YYEEEE. This CDR3 has 13 residues. The V end was cut by 4 bases, the J end by 2 bases, with 9 bases between. Supplemented by reference TRBV5-6 and TRBJ1-2, the full variable domain reads DAGVTQSPTHLIKTRGQQVTLRCSPKSGHDTVSWYQQALGQGPQFIFQYYEEEERQRGNFPDRFSGHQFPNYSSELNVNALLLGDSALYLCASSPTPNYGYTFGSGTRLTVV.

The gene calls are TRBV5-1 and TRBJ2-1; 10 bases fit TRBD1. Germline assignment: CDR1 SGHRS and CDR2 YFSETQ. V shed 5 bases and J 6 bases; nucleotides not matched to a gene: 5. The CDR3 consists of 14 residues. This chain's CDR3 is CASRPDRGVNEQFF. In DNA, the CDR3 is TGCGCCAGCAGACCGGACAGGGGGGTCAATGAGCAGTTCTTC.

The chain combines TRBV27 with TRBJ2-7; TRBD1 matches at 8 bases. Germline lookup yields CDR1 MNHEY and CDR2 SMNVEV (reference sequence). V shed 2 bases, J shed 6 bases, and the junction held 6 bases outside the gene matches. The CDR3 contains 14 residues. For the CDR3, the DNA is TGTGCCAGCAGTTTAGCGACAGGGGTGTTCGAGCAGTACTTC. Protein product: CASSLATGVFEQYF.

This sequence joins TRBV9 and TRBJ2-5, with TRBD2 matching over 14 bases. Germline V CDR1 and CDR2: SGDLS, YYNGEE. The CDR3 sequence is 14 residues long. Trimming took 3 bases from V and 11 from J; bases not matched to a gene: 6. The CDR3 loop is CASSAPGLAGVQYF. CDR3 in DNA: TGTGCCAGCAGCGCACCGGGACTAGCGGGAGTTCAGTACTTC.

The chain uses TRBV28 and TRBJ1-5, with unresolved D. V lost 0 bases and J 0 bases, leaving 6 bases between the germline ends. Germline CDR1 is MDHEN and CDR2 is SYDVKM. The CDR3 consists of 15 residues. Here the CDR3 reads CASSLWGYSNQPQHF. In nucleotides, the CDR3 is TGTGCCAGCAGTTTATGGGGTTATAGCAATCAGCCCCAGCATTTT.

The V call is TRBV5-5, the J call TRBJ1-1; unclear D gene. Germline V gene lookup returns CDR1 SGHKS and CDR2 YYEKEE (reference sequence). Trimming left V 3 bases short and J 4 bases short, with 1 base between. This CDR3 is built from 10 residues. In DNA form, the CDR3 reads TGTGCCAGCAGCTCCACTGAAGCTTTCTTT. Amino acid sequence: CASSSTEAFF.

The chain is built from TRBV7-9 and TRBJ1-1, with D maybe TRBD1 (5 bases). Germline V gene lookup returns CDR1 SEHNR and CDR2 FQNEAQ (reference sequence). The ends were cut back, 6 bases at V and 3 bases at J, with 11 bases in the middle. This CDR3 is 13 amino acids long. The CDR3 region is CASRPRVDTEAFF. DNA of the CDR3: TGTGCCAGCAGACCCAGGGTGGACACTGAAGCTTTCTTT.

The rearrangement uses TRBV28 and TRBJ1-5; 8 nucleotides match TRBD1. The junction had 11 bases not matched to a gene; V was cut back by 7 bases and J by 3 bases. CDR3 size: 16 residues. Germline values: CDR1 MDHEN, CDR2 SYDVKM. The CDR3 DNA reads TGTGCCAGCACCAGGGGGCGCGAGGGGTTCAATCAGCCCCAGCATTTT. Translating gives CASTRGREGFNQPQHF.

The chain recombines TRBV5-8 with TRBJ2-7; D is unresolved. This CDR3 spans 13 amino acids. V dropped 2 bases and J dropped 1 base, with 7 bases sitting between them. The germline gives CDR1 SGHTS, CDR2 YDEGEE. The chain's CDR3 is CASSLGSSYEQYF. Written as DNA, the CDR3 is TGTGCCAGCAGCTTAGGATCATCCTACGAGCAGTACTTC.

V is TRBV10-3 and J is TRBJ2-7; 10 nucleotides agree with TRBD2. The germline gives CDR1 ENHRY, CDR2 SYGVKD. CDR3 length: 16 amino acids. The J segment lost 0 bases and the V segment lost 4 bases, leaving 6 bases of the junction unmatched. For the CDR3, the DNA is TGTGCCATCAGTGTCCCAAGCGGGAGGGACTCCTACGAGCAGTACTTC. Translated, it gives CAISVPSGRDSYEQYF.

The chain employs TRBV7-8 and TRBJ2-1, with 10 bases that match TRBD2. The CDR3 sequence is 16 residues long. Unmatched junction bases numbered 7, after V lost 4 bases and J lost 4 bases. Germline assignment: CDR1 SGHVS and CDR2 FQNEAQ. CDR3 coding DNA: TGTGCCAGCAGCTATCAGCGGGAGGGGAGGTACAATGAGCAGTTCTTC. Amino acids: CASSYQREGRYNEQFF.

This sequence joins TRBV29-1 and TRBJ2-1; 9 positions match TRBD1. Per germline, CDR1 SQVTM and CDR2 ANQGSEA. This CDR3 region has 14 residues. Losses at the gene ends were 3 bases for V and 6 bases for J; bases not matched to a gene: 6. The CDR3 coding sequence is TGCAGCGTTGATGACCGGGACAGGGTCAATGAGCAGTTCTTC. This translates into CSVDDRDRVNEQFF.

This clone came up a few times. This chain uses TRBV5-4 with TRBJ1-1; a possible D gene is TRBD1 (5 bases). Germline V gene sequence: CDR1 SGHNT, CDR2 YYREEE (reference sequence). V lost 0 bases and J 4 bases, leaving 10 bases between the germline ends. The CDR3 sequence is 14 residues long. This CDR3 reads CASSLGDWGTEAFF. In DNA, the CDR3 is TGTGCCAGCAGCTTGGGGGACTGGGGCACTGAAGCTTTCTTT.

Comments on this clone: In the same sample, other DNA sequences code for this CDR3. The chain employs TRBV29-1 and TRBJ2-7, with D possibly TRBD2 on 6 matching bases. Germline CDR1 SQVTM, CDR2 ANQGSEA. The V and J ends lost 7 bases and 0 bases respectively, with 13 bases between them. CDR3 size: 13 residues. For the CDR3, the DNA is TGCAGCGCCTTAGCGGCGAGCTCCTACGAGCAGTACTTC. This encodes CSALAASSYEQYF.

The rearrangement joins TRBV10-1 to TRBJ2-5; D is unclear. The germline gives CDR1 WNHNN, CDR2 SYGVQD (reference sequence). Trimming shortened V by 5 bases and J by 5 bases, and 6 bases separated the two germline ends. This CDR3 is 11 amino acids long. CDR3 region: CASSIGETQYF. For the CDR3, the DNA is TGCGCCAGCAGTATAGGGGAGACCCAGTACTTC.

V usage is TRBV10-1 and J usage is TRBJ2-4; tentative D call: TRBD1 (5 bases). The germline gives CDR1 WNHNN, CDR2 SYGVQD (reference sequence). This CDR3 spans 15 amino acids. Between the trimmed V and J ends, which lost 0 bases and 5 bases, there was a span of 11 bases. CDR3 in amino acids: CASSESDIGQNIQYF. DNA of the CDR3: TGCGCCAGCAGTGAGTCGGACATAGGACAAAACATTCAGTACTTC.

This clone was picked up one time. This sequence joins TRBV4-3 and TRBJ1-1, with D perhaps TRBD1 (6 bases). Germline CDR1 reads LGHNA; CDR2 reads YSLEER. The CDR3 totals 15 residues. The V end lost 3 bases, the J end lost 1 base, and 12 bases lay between the germline ends. The CDR3 sequence: CASSQAPGQNTEAFF. Written as DNA, the CDR3 is TGCGCCAGCAGCCAGGCTCCGGGACAGAACACTGAAGCTTTCTTT.

J is TRBJ2-3 and V is TRBV5-1; 8 bases are shared with TRBD2. Germline assignment: CDR1 SGHRS and CDR2 YFSETQ. V lost 3 bases and J lost 5; bases outside the gene matches: 14. The CDR3 spans 17 residues. Here the CDR3 DNA reads TGCGCCAGCAGCTCCCCGGGGGTAGCGGGAATTCAAGATACGCAGTATTTT. Residues: CASSSPGVAGIQDTQYF.

This clone was seen just once. This sample includes further DNA sequences coding for the same CDR3. This chain joins TRBV29-1 and TRBJ2-1, with D unclear. This CDR3 is built from 12 residues. Per germline, CDR1 SQVTM and CDR2 ANQGSEA. Deletions cut 1 base from V and 4 bases from J, with 5 bases between. CDR3 residues: CSVEAAYNEQFF. Here the CDR3 DNA reads TGCAGCGTTGAAGCGGCTTACAATGAGCAGTTCTTC.

The V gene is TRBV4-1, the J gene TRBJ2-7; D is ambiguous. The CDR3 contains 15 residues. Trimming left V 1 base short and J 4 bases short, with 14 bases between. From germline, CDR1 is MGHRA and CDR2 YSYEKL. CDR3 protein: CASSQVVVGSYEQYF. CDR3 nucleotides: TGCGCCAGCAGCCAAGTAGTAGTAGGATCATACGAGCAGTACTTC.

The V and J genes are TRBV6-1 and TRBJ2-7; 9 bases map to TRBD2. Germline V gene data show CDR1 as MNHNS and CDR2 as SASEGT. Trimming took 3 bases from V and 2 from J; bases not matched to a gene: 8. The CDR3 has 16 amino acids. The CDR3 nucleotides read TGTGCCAGCAGTGAGACTCTGACTAGCGGAACCTACGAGCAGTACTTC. This sequence encodes CASSETLTSGTYEQYF.